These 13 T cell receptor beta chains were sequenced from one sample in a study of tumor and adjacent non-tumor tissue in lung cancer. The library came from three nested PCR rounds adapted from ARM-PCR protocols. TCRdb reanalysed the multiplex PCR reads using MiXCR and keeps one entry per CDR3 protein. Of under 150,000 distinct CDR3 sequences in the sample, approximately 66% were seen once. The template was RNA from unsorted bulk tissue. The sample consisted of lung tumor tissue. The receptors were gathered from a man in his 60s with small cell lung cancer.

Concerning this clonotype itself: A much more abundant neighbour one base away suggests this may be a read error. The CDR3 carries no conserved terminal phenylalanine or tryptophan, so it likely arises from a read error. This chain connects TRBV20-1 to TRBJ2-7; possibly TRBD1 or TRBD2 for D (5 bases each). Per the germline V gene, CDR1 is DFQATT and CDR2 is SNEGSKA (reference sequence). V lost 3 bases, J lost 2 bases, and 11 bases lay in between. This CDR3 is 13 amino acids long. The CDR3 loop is CSARAGATYEQYS. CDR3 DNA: TGCAGTGCTAGGGCCGGGGCCACCTACGAGCAGTACTCC.

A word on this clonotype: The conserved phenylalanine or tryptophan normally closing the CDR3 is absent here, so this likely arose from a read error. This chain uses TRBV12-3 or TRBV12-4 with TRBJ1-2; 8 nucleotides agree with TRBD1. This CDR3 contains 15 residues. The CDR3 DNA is TGTGTCAGCAGTTCGCACCAGGGGGCAAACTATGCCTACACCATC. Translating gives CVSSSHQGANYAYTI.

The CDR3 bases are TGTGCCAGTAGTTTCAGGCCAGGGAGATGGATAAGCAATGAGCAGTTCTTC. Its protein is CASSFRPGRWISNEQFF. The chain recombines TRBV11-3 with TRBJ2-1; D is perhaps TRBD1 or TRBD2 (5 bases each). Looked up from germline, CDR1 is SGHNT and CDR2 is YENEEA. The V gene lost 9 bases and the J gene lost 6 bases, with 27 bases spanning the gap. The CDR3 extends over 17 amino acids. Looking up the rest from reference TRBV11-3 and TRBJ2-1 gives the full variable domain: EAGVVQSPRYKIIEKKQPVAFWCNPISGHNTLYWYLQNLGQGPELLIRYENEEAVDDSQLPKDRFSAERLKGVDSTLKIQPAELGDSAVYLCASSFRPGRWISNEQFFGPGTRLTVL.

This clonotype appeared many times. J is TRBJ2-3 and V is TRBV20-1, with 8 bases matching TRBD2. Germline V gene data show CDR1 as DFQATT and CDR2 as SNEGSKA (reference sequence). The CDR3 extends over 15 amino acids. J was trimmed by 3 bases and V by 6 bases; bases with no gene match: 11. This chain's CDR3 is CSAGTSPRGTDTQYF. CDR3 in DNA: TGCAGTGCAGGGACTAGTCCTAGAGGAACAGATACGCAGTATTTT.

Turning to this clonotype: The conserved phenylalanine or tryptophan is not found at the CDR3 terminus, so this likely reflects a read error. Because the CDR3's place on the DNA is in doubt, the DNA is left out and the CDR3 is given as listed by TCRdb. The CDR3 is CASSFSGRRIHEQLL. The V gene is TRBV7-9, the J gene TRBJ2-1; TRBD2, as called in the table, went unchecked against the DNA. Germline V lookup: CDR1 SEHNR, CDR2 FQNEAQ (reference sequence). The CDR3 numbers 15 amino acids, ends counted.

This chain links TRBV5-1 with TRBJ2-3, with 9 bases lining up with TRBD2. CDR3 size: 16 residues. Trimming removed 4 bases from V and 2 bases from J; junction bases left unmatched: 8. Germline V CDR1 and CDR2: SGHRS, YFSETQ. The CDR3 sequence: CASSPGSGSATDTQYF. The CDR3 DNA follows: TGCGCCAGCAGCCCGGGTAGCGGGAGTGCCACAGATACGCAGTATTTT.

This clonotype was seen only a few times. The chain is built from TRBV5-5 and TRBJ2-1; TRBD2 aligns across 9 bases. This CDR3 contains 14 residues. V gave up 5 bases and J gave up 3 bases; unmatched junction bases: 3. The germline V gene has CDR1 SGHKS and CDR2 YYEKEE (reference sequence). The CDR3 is CASRGTSLYNEQFF. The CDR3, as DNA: TGTGCCAGCAGAGGGACTAGCCTCTACAATGAGCAGTTCTTC.

CDR3 nucleotides: TGCAGTGCTAGAGTAGGAGCGTGGCTCCAAGAGACCCAGTACTTC. Translation gives CSARVGAWLQETQYF. This chain links TRBV20-1 with TRBJ2-5; D unresolved. This CDR3 comprises 15 residues. V gave up 1 base and J gave up 1 base, with 13 bases separating them. Per the germline V gene, CDR1 is DFQATT and CDR2 is SNEGSKA (reference sequence).

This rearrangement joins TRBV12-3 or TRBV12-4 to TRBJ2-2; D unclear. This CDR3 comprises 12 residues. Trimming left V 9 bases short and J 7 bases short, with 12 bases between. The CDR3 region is CASSLEVGELFF. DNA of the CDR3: TGTGCCAGTAGTCTAGAGGTCGGGGAGCTGTTTTTT.

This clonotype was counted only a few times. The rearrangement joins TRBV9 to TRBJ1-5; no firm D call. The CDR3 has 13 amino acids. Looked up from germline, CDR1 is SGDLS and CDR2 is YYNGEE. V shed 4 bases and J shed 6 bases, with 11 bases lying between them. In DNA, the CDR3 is TGTGCCAGCAGCCTAGATTGGGGTCAGCCCCAGCATTTT. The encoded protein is CASSLDWGQPQHF.

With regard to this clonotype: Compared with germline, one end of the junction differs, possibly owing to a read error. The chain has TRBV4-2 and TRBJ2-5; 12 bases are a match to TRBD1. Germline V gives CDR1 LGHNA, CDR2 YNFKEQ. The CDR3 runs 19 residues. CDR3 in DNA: TGTGCCAGCAGCCAAGATGATTGGGGGACAGGGGGCCTTCAAGAGACCCAGTATTTC. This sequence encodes CASSQDDWGTGGLQETQYF.

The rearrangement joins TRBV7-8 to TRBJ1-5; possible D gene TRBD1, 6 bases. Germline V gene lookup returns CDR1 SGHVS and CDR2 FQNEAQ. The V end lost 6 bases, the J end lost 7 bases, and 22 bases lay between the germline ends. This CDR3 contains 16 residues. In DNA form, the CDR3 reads TGTGCCAGCAGAAAGGGAGGGGCAGGGGTAGGGCAGCCCCAGCATTTT. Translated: CASRKGGAGVGQPQHF. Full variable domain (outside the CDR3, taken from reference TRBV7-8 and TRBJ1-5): GAGVSQSPRYKVAKRGQDVALRCDPISGHVSLFWYQQALGQGPEFLTYFQNEAQLDKSGLPSDRFFAERPEGSVSTLKIQRTQQEDSAVYLCASRKGGAGVGQPQHFGDGTRLSIL.

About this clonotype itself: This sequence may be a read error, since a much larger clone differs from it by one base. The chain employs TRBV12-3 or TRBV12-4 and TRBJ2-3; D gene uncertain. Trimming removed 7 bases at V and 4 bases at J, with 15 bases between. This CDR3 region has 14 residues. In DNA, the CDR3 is TGTGCCAGCACAGCGAACCCTGGGCCAGATACGCAGTATTTT. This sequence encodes CASTANPGPDTQYF.